This T cell receptor beta chain was sequenced during a study of blood T cell repertoires in COVID-19. Clones were sequenced by immunoSEQ multiplex PCR, and TCRdb holds only the in-frame ones, with some missing. The table shows about 250,000 clones, with roughly 89% occurring only once. V lost 0 bases, J lost 3 bases, and 8 bases stayed unmatched. CDR3 size: 17 residues. Germline V gene data show CDR1 as LGHNA and CDR2 as YNFKEQ. Material: peripheral blood. V and J are TRBV4-2 and TRBJ1-5; 7 nucleotides align to TRBD1. The sequence was collected from a woman aged 55-69 years with COVID-19, enrolled during active disease. Written as DNA, the CDR3 is TGTGCCAGCAGCCAAGAAAAATCGCAGGGGGACAATCAGCCCCAGCATTTT. This translates into CASSQEKSQGDNQPQHF.